One and the same sample provided the 5 T cell receptor beta chains below, sequenced in a study of spatial heterogeneity in lung cancer. TCRdb independently ran MiXCR on the 5' RACE reads; one entry per CDR3 protein. The sample has 60,000 to 80,000 distinct CDR3 sequences, 13% seen once. Time point meaning: sample taken at primary tumor resection. From tumor, nontumor lung or frozen PBMC, whole RNA was taken unsorted for sequencing. The specimen comprised PBMCs, sampled at surgery. These receptor sequences come from a male donor with early-stage non-small cell lung cancer.

The rearrangement uses TRBV7-6 and TRBJ1-3; TRBD1 agrees at 8 bases. Per the germline V gene, CDR1 is SGHVS and CDR2 is FNYEAQ. The CDR3 is 17 residues long. V shed 5 bases and J 1 base; nucleotides not matched to a gene: 10. CDR3 DNA: TGTGCCAGCAGCCAGCCCACAGGGGGTTTTTCTGGAAACACCATATATTTT. Its protein is CASSQPTGGFSGNTIYF. Full variable domain (remainder filled in from reference TRBV7-6 and TRBJ1-3): GAGVSQSPRYKVTKRGQDVALRCDPISGHVSLYWYRQALGQGPEFLTYFNYEAQQDKSGLPNDRFSAERPEGSISTLTIQRTEQRDSAMYRCASSQPTGGFSGNTIYFGEGSWLTVV.

This clonotype was found many times. The chain has TRBV6-5 and TRBJ1-1; D gene uncertain. V was clipped by 3 bases and J by 5 bases, with 7 bases between them. This CDR3 is built from 12 residues. The V gene's germline CDR1 is MNHEY and CDR2 SVGAGI. For the CDR3, the DNA is TGTGCCAGCAGTTATCTCGGGACTGAAGCTTTCTTT. It codes for CASSYLGTEAFF.

This clonotype appeared many times. The chain recombines TRBV12-3 or TRBV12-4 with TRBJ2-7; 8 positions match TRBD2. The ends lost 6 bases at V and 3 bases at J; junction bases unmatched: 4. The CDR3 sequence is 13 residues long. The CDR3 bases are TGTGCCAGCAGCTCGGGACTAGTCTACGAGCAGTACTTC. Residues: CASSSGLVYEQYF.

The chain joins TRBV19 to TRBJ2-1; either TRBD1 or TRBD2 may supply D (7 bases each). This CDR3 comprises 14 residues. Germline CDR1 is LNHDA and CDR2 is SQIVND (reference sequence). V was clipped by 8 bases and J by 4 bases, with 15 bases between them. CDR3 sequence: CASWEGTAYNEQFF. The CDR3, as DNA: TGTGCCAGTTGGGAGGGGACAGCGTACAATGAGCAGTTCTTC.

V usage is TRBV7-2 and J usage is TRBJ1-4; D not certain. This CDR3 has 16 residues. V lost 1 base to trimming and J lost 1 base, with 10 bases between them. Germline CDR1 reads SGHTA; CDR2 reads FQGNSA. In DNA, the CDR3 is TGTGCCAGCAGCTTAGTAGGTCGGGGAACTAATGAAAAACTGTTTTTT. Protein product: CASSLVGRGTNEKLFF.